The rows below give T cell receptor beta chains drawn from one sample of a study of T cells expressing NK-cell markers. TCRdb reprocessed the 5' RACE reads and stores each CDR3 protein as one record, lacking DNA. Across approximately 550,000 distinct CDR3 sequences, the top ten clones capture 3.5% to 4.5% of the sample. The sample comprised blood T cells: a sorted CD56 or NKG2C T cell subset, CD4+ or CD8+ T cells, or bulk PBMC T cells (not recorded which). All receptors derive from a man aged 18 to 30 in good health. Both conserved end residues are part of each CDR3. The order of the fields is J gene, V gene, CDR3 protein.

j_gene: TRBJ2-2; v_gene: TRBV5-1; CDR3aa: CASSLAVLRYTGELFF
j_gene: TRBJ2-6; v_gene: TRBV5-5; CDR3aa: CASSPGHSGANVLTF
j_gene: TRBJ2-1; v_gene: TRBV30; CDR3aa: CAWSGTDNEQFF
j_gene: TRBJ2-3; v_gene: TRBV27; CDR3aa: CASSLRGLAGATDTQYF
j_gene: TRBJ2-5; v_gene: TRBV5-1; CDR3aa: CASRNGTSGSRETQYF
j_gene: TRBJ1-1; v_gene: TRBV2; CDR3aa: CASSERTGGIGTEAFF
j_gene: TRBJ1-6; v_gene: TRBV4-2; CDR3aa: CASSQVTQGNSPLHF
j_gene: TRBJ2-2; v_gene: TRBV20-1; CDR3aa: CSAFRDRSAGELFF
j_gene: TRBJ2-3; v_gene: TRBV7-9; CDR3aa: CASSLTAGGDTDTQYF
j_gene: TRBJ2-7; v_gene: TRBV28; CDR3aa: CASSPAVGTSSYEQYF
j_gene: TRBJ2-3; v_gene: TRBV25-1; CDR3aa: CASSEWARGGRTDTQYF
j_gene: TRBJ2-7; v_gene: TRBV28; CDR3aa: CASSDGTSGEQYF
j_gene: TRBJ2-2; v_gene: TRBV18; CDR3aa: CASSPARGQVTGELFF
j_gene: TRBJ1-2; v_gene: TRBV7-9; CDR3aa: CASSLELGYTF
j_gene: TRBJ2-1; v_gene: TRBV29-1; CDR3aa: CSTNAGQGALGEQFF
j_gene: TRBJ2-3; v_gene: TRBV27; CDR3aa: CASSFGDSRDTQYF
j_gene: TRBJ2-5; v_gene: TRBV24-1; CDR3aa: CATSDPDRVGETQYF
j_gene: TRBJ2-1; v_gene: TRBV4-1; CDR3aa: CASSQVLAGAYNEQFF